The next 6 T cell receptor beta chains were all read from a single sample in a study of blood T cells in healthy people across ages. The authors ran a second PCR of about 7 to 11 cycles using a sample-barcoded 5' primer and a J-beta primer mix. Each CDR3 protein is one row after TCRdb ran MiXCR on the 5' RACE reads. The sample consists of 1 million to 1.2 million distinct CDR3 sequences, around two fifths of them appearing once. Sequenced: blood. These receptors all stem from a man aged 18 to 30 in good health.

The CDR3 reads CAISVPGERNYGYTF. CDR3 sequence (DNA): TGTGCCATCAGCGTGCCAGGGGAGAGAAACTATGGCTACACCTTC. The chain uses TRBV10-3 and TRBJ1-2, with D maybe TRBD1 (6 bases). CDR3 size: 15 residues. Trimming pared 6 bases from V and 2 bases from J, leaving 16 bases between. From germline, CDR1 is ENHRY and CDR2 SYGVKD.

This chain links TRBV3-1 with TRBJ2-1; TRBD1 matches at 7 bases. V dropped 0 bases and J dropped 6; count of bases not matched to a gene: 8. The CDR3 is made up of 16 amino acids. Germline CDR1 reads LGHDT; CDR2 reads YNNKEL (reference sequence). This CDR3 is CASSQDWDRHPNEQFF. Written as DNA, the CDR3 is TGTGCCAGCAGCCAAGATTGGGACAGACACCCCAATGAGCAGTTCTTC.

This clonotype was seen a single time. CDR3 sequence reads: CASSSRIYGYTF. The CDR3 region has the DNA TGTGCCAGCAGTTCCAGAATCTATGGCTACACCTTC. The chain links TRBV12-3 or TRBV12-4 to TRBJ1-2; the D is unclear. The CDR3 runs 12 residues. Trimming took off 4 bases at V and 4 bases at J, with 7 bases between the two ends.

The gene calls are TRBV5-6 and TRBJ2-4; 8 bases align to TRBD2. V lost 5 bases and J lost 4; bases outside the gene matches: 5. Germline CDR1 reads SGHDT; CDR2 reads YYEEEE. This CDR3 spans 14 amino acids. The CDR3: CASSHSGRKNIQYF. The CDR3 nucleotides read TGTGCCAGCAGTCACAGCGGGAGAAAAAACATTCAGTACTTC.

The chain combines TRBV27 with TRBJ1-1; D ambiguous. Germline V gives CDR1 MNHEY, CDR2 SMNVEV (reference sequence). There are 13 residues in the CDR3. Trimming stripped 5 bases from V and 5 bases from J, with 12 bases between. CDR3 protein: CASSVRRGTEAFF. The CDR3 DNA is TGTGCCAGCAGTGTACGGAGAGGGACTGAAGCTTTCTTT.

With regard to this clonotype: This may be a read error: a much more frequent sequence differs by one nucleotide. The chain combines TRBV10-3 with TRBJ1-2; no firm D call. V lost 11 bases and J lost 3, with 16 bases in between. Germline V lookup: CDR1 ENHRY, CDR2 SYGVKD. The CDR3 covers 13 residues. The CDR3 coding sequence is TGTGCCGCCAGAGGTGCTGATTACTATGGCTACACCTTC. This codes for CAARGADYYGYTF.